This T cell receptor beta chain was recovered during a study of blood T cell repertoires in COVID-19. Study details: Italy, Spain and the United States were the sources of the convalescent and acute COVID-19 samples. Sources were T cells, B-cell-depleted T cells, or PBMCs; the material itself was cDNA or gDNA.

Original data processing: Reference gene primer amplification in the assay estimated nucleated cell counts. Repertoires were generated with immunoSEQ multiplex PCR, while TCRdb's copy carries only in-frame clones and drops some. That table is the source of V, J and clone size, and D and trimming were worked out from the DNA. The sample holds some 150,000 clones, roughly 81% seen once. This clonotype was sampled from a human donor with acute or convalescent COVID-19. The donor label of this sample is uncertain. Material: peripheral blood.

CDR3 nucleotide sequence: TGCGCCAGCAGCTCCCAGGGGAGTAAGGGCGAGCAGTTCTTC. This translates into CASSSQGSKGEQFF. The chain employs TRBV5-1 and TRBJ2-1; weak D call: TRBD1 (6 bases). CDR3 length: 14 amino acids. Trimming removed 3 bases at V and 10 bases at J, with 17 bases between. Germline-derived CDR1 and CDR2 are SGHRS and YFSETQ.